This T cell receptor beta chain stems from a study of post-analysis software for immune sequencing data. Study in general: Relapsing-remitting, secondary progressive and progressive-relapsing forms made up the multiple sclerosis disease courses.

Looked up from germline, CDR1 is ENHRY and CDR2 is SYGVKD. V lost 0 bases, J lost 1 base, and 12 bases lay in between. This CDR3 contains 16 residues. Study-level points and caveats: A handful of TRBV segments were significantly more frequent in patients than in controls. TRBV5-6, TRBV5-1 and TRBV20-1 were among these segments. Among multiple sclerosis patients, normalized Chao1 diversity was significantly below that of controls.

Points on this clonotype: Its antigen remains unknown.

Tagging with unique molecular identifiers was a feature of the TCR beta cDNA libraries. TCRdb used MiXCR to reprocess the PCR reads, holding one entry per CDR3 protein. The sample shows roughly 800,000 distinct CDR3 sequences, about 57% of them seen only once. Sequenced material: blood. The rearrangement links TRBV10-3 to TRBJ1-1; perhaps TRBD1 as D (5 bases). This TCR came from a girl under 18 with multiple sclerosis. CDR3 DNA: TGTGCCATCAGTGAGTCGCCCAGGGTAGAGAACACTGAAGCTTTCTTT. This sequence encodes CAISESPRVENTEAFF.